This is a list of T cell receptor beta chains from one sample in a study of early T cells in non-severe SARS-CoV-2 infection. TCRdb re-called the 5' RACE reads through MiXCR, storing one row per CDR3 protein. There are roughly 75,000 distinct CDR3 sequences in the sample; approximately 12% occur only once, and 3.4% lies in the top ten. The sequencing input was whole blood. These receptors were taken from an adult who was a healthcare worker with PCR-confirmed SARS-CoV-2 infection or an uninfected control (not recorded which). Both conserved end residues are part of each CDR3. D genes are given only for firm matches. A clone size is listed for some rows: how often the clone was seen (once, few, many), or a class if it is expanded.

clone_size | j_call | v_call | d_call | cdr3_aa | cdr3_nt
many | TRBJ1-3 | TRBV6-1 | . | CASSSMVGNTIYF | TGTGCCAGCAGTTCCATGGTTGGAAACACCATATATTTT
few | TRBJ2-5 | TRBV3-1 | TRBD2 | CASSQGLAGHQETQYF | TGTGCCAGCAGCCAAGGTCTAGCGGGGCACCAAGAGACCCAGTACTTC
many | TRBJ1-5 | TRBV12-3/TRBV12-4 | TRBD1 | CASSSGGYSNQPQHF | TGTGCCAGCAGCTCAGGGGGATATAGCAATCAGCCCCAGCATTTT
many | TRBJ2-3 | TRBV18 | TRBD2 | CASSRREMTDTQYF | TGTGCCAGCTCGAGGCGGGAGATGACAGATACGCAGTATTTT
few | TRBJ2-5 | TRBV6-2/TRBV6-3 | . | CASSYSRLQETQYF | TGTGCCAGCAGTTACTCAAGACTTCAAGAGACCCAGTACTTC
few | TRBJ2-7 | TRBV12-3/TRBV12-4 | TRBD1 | CASSFGTGYEQYF | TGTGCCAGCAGTTTCGGGACAGGGTACGAGCAGTACTTC
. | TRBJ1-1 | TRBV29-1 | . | CSPSDRLNTEAFF | TGCAGCCCTTCGGACAGATTGAACACTGAAGCTTTCTTT
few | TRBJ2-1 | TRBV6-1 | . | CASSEARGSSYNEQFF | TGTGCCAGCAGTGAAGCGAGGGGGAGCTCCTACAATGAGCAGTTCTTC
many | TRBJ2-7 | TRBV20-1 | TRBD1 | CSARDQQGARYEQYF | TGCAGTGCTAGAGATCAGCAGGGGGCGCGGTACGAGCAGTACTTC
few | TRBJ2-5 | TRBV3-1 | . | CASSQRMETQYF | TGTGCCAGCAGTCAAAGAATGGAGACCCAGTACTTC
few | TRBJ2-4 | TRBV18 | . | CASSPRQLLAKNIQYF | TGTGCCAGCTCACCAAGACAGCTACTAGCCAAAAACATTCAGTACTTC
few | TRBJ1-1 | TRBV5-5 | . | CASTRINILNTEAFF | TGTGCCAGCACCCGAATTAACATCTTGAACACTGAAGCTTTCTTT
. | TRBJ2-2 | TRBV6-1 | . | CATARGHANTGELFF | TGTGCCACCGCTCGCGGGCACGCGAACACCGGGGAGCTGTTTTTT
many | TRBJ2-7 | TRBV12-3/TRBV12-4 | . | CASSTSPNSYEQYF | TGTGCCAGCAGTACAAGCCCTAACTCCTACGAGCAGTACTTC
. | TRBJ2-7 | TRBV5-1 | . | CASSSVDGSAYEQYF | TGCGCCAGCAGCTCCGTGGACGGGAGCGCCTACGAGCAGTACTTC
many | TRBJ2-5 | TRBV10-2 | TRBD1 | CASTLMDREETQYF | TGCGCCAGCACCCTGATGGACAGGGAAGAGACCCAGTACTTC
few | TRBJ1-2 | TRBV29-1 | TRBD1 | CSVPTGNYGYTF | TGCAGCGTCCCGACAGGGAACTATGGCTACACCTTC
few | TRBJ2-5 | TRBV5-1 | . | CASSLDQETQYF | TGCGCCAGCAGCTTGGACCAAGAGACCCAGTACTTC
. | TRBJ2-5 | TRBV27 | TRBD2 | CASSLQSGSQETQYF | TGTGCCAGCAGTTTACAAAGCGGGAGCCAAGAGACCCAGTACTTC
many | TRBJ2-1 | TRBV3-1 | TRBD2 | CASSQGRTSGRKEQFF | TGTGCCAGCAGCCAAGGTCGAACTAGCGGGAGGAAGGAGCAGTTCTTC
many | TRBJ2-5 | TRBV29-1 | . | CSVGRSRRDQETQYF | TGCAGCGTTGGTCGATCACGGAGGGATCAAGAGACCCAGTACTTC
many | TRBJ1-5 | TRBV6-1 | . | CATLGDQPQHF | TGTGCCACCCTGGGGGACCAGCCCCAGCATTTT
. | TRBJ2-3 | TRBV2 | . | CASSPRRPDTQYF | TGTGCCAGCAGTCCCAGGCGGCCAGATACGCAGTATTTT
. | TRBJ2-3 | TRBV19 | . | CASSLPGPGGGTDTQYF | TGTGCCAGTAGTCTGCCTGGACCCGGGGGTGGAACAGATACGCAGTATTTT
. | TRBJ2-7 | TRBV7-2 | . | CASSSYYEQYF | TGTGCCAGCAGCTCTTACTACGAGCAGTACTTC
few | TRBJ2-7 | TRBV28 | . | CASSLWDRPEQYF | TGTGCCAGCAGTTTATGGGACCGTCCCGAGCAGTACTTC
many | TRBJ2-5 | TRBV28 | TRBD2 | CASSSQTSGETQYF | TGTGCCAGCAGTTCCCAGACTAGCGGAGAGACCCAGTACTTC
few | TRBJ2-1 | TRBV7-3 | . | CASRTGVVGEQFF | TGTGCCAGCAGAACGGGAGTGGTCGGTGAGCAGTTCTTC
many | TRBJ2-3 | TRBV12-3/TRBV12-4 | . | CASSPGGPGGRTQYF | TGTGCCAGCAGTCCCGGGGGACCTGGGGGGAGGACGCAGTATTTT
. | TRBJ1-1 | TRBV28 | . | CASSLPNTEAFF | TGTGCCAGCAGTTTACCGAACACTGAAGCTTTCTTT
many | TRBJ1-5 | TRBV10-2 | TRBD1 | CASRGIGGLQPQHF | TGCGCCAGCAGGGGGATAGGGGGCCTTCAGCCCCAGCATTTT
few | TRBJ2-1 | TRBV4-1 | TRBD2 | CASSPAAGLTNEQFF | TGCGCCAGCAGCCCGGCAGCGGGACTCACGAATGAGCAGTTCTTC